Given below is one T cell receptor beta chain in context. Its antigen is currently not known. No base quality information exists; no much larger clone differs at one position. The CDR3 runs 18 amino acids, cysteine and phenylalanine included. The DNA shown is the 54-base CDR3, in frame from base 1. The junction shows trimming of 0 bases on V and 7 bases on J, plus 24 bases between the germline ends. The germline V gene encodes CDR1 KGHSH and CDR2 LQKENI. Synthetic TCR analog templates were spiked into each PCR so that absolute template abundance could be estimated from read counts. TCRbeta CDR3 regions were amplified from genomic DNA with bias-controlled V and J gene primers using the immunoSEQ assay. Sequencing of rearranged TCRbeta segments was performed at approximately 20X coverage. From the authors' description of their analysis: Clustering was used to correct sequencing errors, and CDR3s were annotated against IMGT to assign V, D and J genes. Downstream analyses used only productive TCRbeta rearrangements, leaving out any out-of-frame or stop-codon sequences. Clonality was computed as one minus Shannon entropy normalized by the log of the number of unique productive sequences. Fisher's exact test with Benjamini-Hochberg correction, using a cutoff of adjusted p below 0.01, was how clones that differed between time points or between blood and tumor were identified. TCRdb retrieved this table from immuneACCESS and kept in-frame rearrangements only. Not all clones are present; in checked studies, unresolved V genes account for under half, and no reason is known for the remainder. The V and J calls and the clone size are those of that table, but D and trimming were determined from the DNA. Recorded for this sample are about 56,000 clones; just over 85% of them occurred a single time. Roughly 2.9% of the sample rests with the top ten.

The cohort included 25 to 30 patients with locally advanced or metastatic urothelial carcinoma who were treated at Memorial Sloan Kettering on a trial protocol. Peripheral blood mononuclear cells were collected from each patient pretreatment and during treatment, giving between 1 and 8 total time points per patient. The Qiagen DNeasy Blood extraction kit was used to purify genomic DNA from total PBMCs and from tumor samples. PBMCs were collected pretreatment and during treatment, and were isolated and stored as previously described. The record originates from a study of PD-L1 blockade in urothelial cancer (dated by TCRdb to 2016 to 2017). With regard to the full study: All patients started therapy around 2014 and received atezolizumab 1,200 mg intravenously every 3 weeks. Progression-free survival longer than 6 months counted as durable clinical benefit, and TCR features were additionally tested against both progression-free and overall survival. Pretreatment tumor samples and matched peripheral blood, collected serially before and after atezolizumab treatment, underwent TCR sequencing. Durable clinical benefit was achieved by nine patients and was not achieved by 20 patients. In the same patients, whole exome sequencing and RNA sequencing of pretreatment tumors were performed in addition to TCR sequencing. The study, an exploratory multi-omic analysis, examined somatic, immune and clinical correlates of response to PD-L1 blockade with atezolizumab in urothelial cancer. Around 30 patients had pretreatment blood TCR-seq, roughly 25 had at least one posttreatment blood collection, and roughly 25 had tumor TCR-seq. Patients had an ECOG performance status of 0 or 1 and had received between 0 and 3 prior chemotherapy regimens. Blood samples gave median yields of 141,255 T cells and approximately 80,000 unique TCRs, along with a median clonality of around 0.075. Blood samples were analyzed at two time points: 3 weeks after treatment start (second dose) and 6 weeks after treatment start. About nine tenths of the roughly 29 patients were males with bladder-origin urothelial cancer, and about 60% of the 29 reported a prior smoking history.

The paper as a whole reports these results and caveats: Greater expansion of tumor-associated TCR clones in peripheral blood 3 weeks after the start of treatment was observed in patients with durable benefit (n of about 24, p = 0.022). Because the sample size was small (n ≈ 29) and many exploratory analyses were performed, the results are intended to be hypothesis-generating. A pretreatment peripheral blood TCR clonality below the median was linked to improved progression-free and overall survival.

This sequence originates from a middle-aged man with urothelial cancer. The chain uses TRBV18 and TRBJ2-5; possibly the D gene is TRBD2, per 5 matching bases. The sample was PBMCs, taken around atezolizumab (anti-PD-L1) treatment. Read as DNA, the sequence is TGTGCCAGCTCACCACCCGGCTCGAGAAGCGGTTCAGATTGGACCCAGTACTTC. Translation gives CASSPPGSRSGSDWTQYF.